This T cell receptor beta chain came from a study of CD4+ T cells in melanoma. Germline assignment: CDR1 KGHSH and CDR2 LQKENI. The germline V and J ends were trimmed by 3 bases and 7 bases, with 13 bases remaining between them. The CDR3 runs to 15 residues. Assay used: immunoSEQ multiplex PCR; TCRdb lists only in-frame clones, some missing. The repertoire has around 15,000 clones, approximately 83% of them found once; the top ten carry 5% to 7.5%. This TCR came from a human donor with melanoma. The chain employs TRBV18 and TRBJ1-6; D is undetermined. Sequencing used cells from a culture (not recorded whether cultured in vitro). The DNA for the CDR3 is TGTGCCAGCTCACCTTCGGCAGCAAAGAATTCACCCCTCCACTTT. Its translation: CASSPSAAKNSPLHF.